What follows is one T cell receptor beta chain and its context. These data are taken from a study of blood T cell repertoires in COVID-19. In the study overall: Donors in the United States, Italy and Spain gave samples during acute or convalescent COVID-19. Sources were T cells, B-cell-depleted T cells, or PBMCs; the material itself was cDNA or gDNA.

Losses at the gene ends were 5 bases for V and 4 bases for J; bases not matched to a gene: 7. The V gene's germline CDR1 is MNHEY and CDR2 SMNVEV (reference sequence). The CDR3 runs 15 residues. Per the authors' pipeline: Using reference gene primer amplification, nucleated cell counts were estimated. The repertoire was sequenced with immunoSEQ multiplex PCR; TCRdb's copy has only in-frame clones and lacks some. That table supplies the V and J calls and clone size; D and trimming were determined from the DNA. The table includes approximately 100,000 clones, roughly nine tenths detected once. The TCR originated in a man in his fifties with acute or convalescent COVID-19. The material sequenced was peripheral blood. The chain links TRBV27 to TRBJ2-2; 7 bases are a match to TRBD1. In DNA, the CDR3 is TGTGCCAGCAGTCCAGGACAGGTCGGCACCGGGGAGCTGTTTTTT. Its protein product is CASSPGQVGTGELFF.